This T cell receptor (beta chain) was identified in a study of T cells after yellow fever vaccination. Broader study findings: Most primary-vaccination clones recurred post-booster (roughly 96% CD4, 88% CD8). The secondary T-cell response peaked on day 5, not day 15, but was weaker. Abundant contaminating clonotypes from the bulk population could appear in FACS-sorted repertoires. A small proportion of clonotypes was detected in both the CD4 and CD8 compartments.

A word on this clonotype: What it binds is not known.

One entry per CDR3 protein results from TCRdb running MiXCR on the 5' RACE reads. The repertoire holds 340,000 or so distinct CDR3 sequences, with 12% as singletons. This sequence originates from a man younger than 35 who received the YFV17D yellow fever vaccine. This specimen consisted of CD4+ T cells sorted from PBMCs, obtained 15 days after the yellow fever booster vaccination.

The CDR3, as DNA: TGTGCCAGCAGCCTCAATCGGAGAACCACAGATACGCAGTATTTT. Translating gives CASSLNRRTTDTQYF. The chain couples TRBV3-1 to TRBJ2-3, with D hard to call. Trimming stripped 4 bases from V and 2 bases from J, with 13 bases between. Germline values: CDR1 LGHDT, CDR2 YNNKEL (reference sequence). This CDR3 contains 15 residues.